A single sample is the source of the 24 T cell receptor beta chains below, sequenced in a study of regulatory T cells. These receptors have no known antigen. Primers: 52 TRBV forward and 13 TRBJ reverse. Assay: immunoSEQ multiplex PCR; the TCRdb copy retains only in-frame clones and omits some. The sample records around 16,000 clones, roughly 84% being singletons. Study-wide results and caveats: Hydrophobic residues at CDR3 positions 6 and 7 were enriched in conventional CD4+ T cells of CD3G-deficient patients.

Sample: conventional CD4+ T cells sorted from blood. The source is a person in their thirties with CD3G deficiency.

The V and J genes are TRBV28 and TRBJ1-1, with D maybe TRBD1 (6 bases). The ends were cut back, 7 bases at V and 0 bases at J, with 15 bases in the middle. This CDR3 has 15 residues. Germline V lookup: CDR1 MDHEN, CDR2 SYDVKM. The CDR3 DNA follows: TGTGCCAGCATGAAAGGGGGTTACATGAACACTGAAGCTTTCTTT. Its translation is CASMKGGYMNTEAFF.

The chain couples TRBV18 to TRBJ1-1; tentatively, D is TRBD1 (6 bases). CDR1 and CDR2 from the germline V gene are KGHSH and LQKENI. CDR3 length: 15 residues. Trimming left V 2 bases short and J 5 bases short, with 15 bases between. This CDR3 is CASSPGGWGRTEAFF. DNA of the CDR3: TGTGCCAGCTCACCAGGGGGCTGGGGACGTACTGAAGCTTTCTTT.

This clone was seen a few times. The V gene is TRBV9, the J gene TRBJ2-4; possible D gene TRBD2, 6 bases. The V and J ends lost 0 bases and 9 bases respectively, with 16 bases between them. There are 15 residues in the CDR3. Germline CDR1 SGDLS, CDR2 YYNGEE. Here the CDR3 reads CASSVGQGRGSIQYF. CDR3 coding DNA: TGTGCCAGCAGCGTAGGGCAGGGACGGGGGAGCATTCAGTACTTC. The variable domain in full, completed from reference TRBV9 and TRBJ2-4, reads DSGVTQTPKHLITATGQRVTLRCSPRSGDLSVYWYQQSLDQGLQFLIQYYNGEERAKGNILERFSAQQFPDLHSELNLSSLELGDSALYFCASSVGQGRGSIQYFGAGTRLSVL.

This chain uses TRBV19 with TRBJ2-1; TRBD2 aligns across 7 bases. The length of the CDR3 is 16 residues. Germline V CDR1 and CDR2: LNHDA, SQIVND (reference sequence). V shed 1 base, J shed 9 bases, and the junction held 12 bases outside the gene matches. Here the CDR3 DNA reads TGTGCCAGTAGTATAGTCGGCCTAGCGGCTGGGGGTGAGCAGTTCTTC. This encodes CASSIVGLAAGGEQFF.

The J gene is TRBJ1-1, the V gene TRBV6-1, with D uncertain. Germline assignment: CDR1 MNHNS and CDR2 SASEGT. The V end was cut by 1 base, the J end by 0 bases, with 6 bases between. This CDR3 is built from 14 residues. The CDR3 bases are TGTGCCAGCAGTGAAGGGAGATTGAACACTGAAGCTTTCTTT. Translated: CASSEGRLNTEAFF.

The chain is built from TRBV28 and TRBJ1-2, with TRBD1 identical over 7 bases. Germline V lookup: CDR1 MDHEN, CDR2 SYDVKM. The ends lost 3 bases at V and 4 bases at J; junction bases unmatched: 11. The CDR3 is 16 residues long. CDR3: CASSFPPGQIFYGYTF. DNA for the CDR3: TGTGCCAGCAGTTTTCCCCCGGGACAGATTTTCTATGGCTACACCTTC.

The chain carries TRBV7-9 and TRBJ2-1; 7 positions agree with TRBD1. Germline V gene data show CDR1 as SEHNR and CDR2 as FQNEAQ (reference sequence). This CDR3 is built from 14 residues. V lost 5 bases to trimming and J lost 4 bases; unmatched junction nucleotides: 5. The CDR3: CASSPRDRYNEQFF. DNA of the CDR3: TGTGCCAGCAGCCCCCGGGACAGATACAATGAGCAGTTCTTC.

DNA for the CDR3: TGCGCCAGCAGCGCTATACTAGCGACAGATACGCAGTATTTT. Translating it yields CASSAILATDTQYF. The chain employs TRBV5-1 and TRBJ2-3, with 7 bases that match TRBD2. The trim removed 4 bases at V and 3 bases at J, leaving 5 bases unmatched. Germline V gene data show CDR1 as SGHRS and CDR2 as YFSETQ. The CDR3 consists of 14 residues.

This clone has more than one count but fewer than ten. The chain has TRBV4-1 and TRBJ2-7; 7 nucleotides agree with TRBD2. This CDR3 region has 13 residues. V trimming: 4 bases; J trimming: 6 bases; junction bases outside the gene matches: 6. Germline V lookup: CDR1 MGHRA, CDR2 YSYEKL. CDR3 DNA: TGCGCCAGCAGCCGCAGGGAGGGGTCCGAGCAGTACTTC. This translates into CASSRREGSEQYF.

The V and J genes are TRBV10-3 and TRBJ2-7, with 11 bases matching TRBD2. V trimming: 6 bases; J trimming: 5 bases; junction bases outside the gene matches: 9. The CDR3 covers 15 residues. Germline loops: CDR1 ENHRY, CDR2 SYGVKD. As DNA, the CDR3 is TGTGCCATCAGCAATTCACTAGCGGGAGCCAACGAGCAGTACTTC. Amino acids: CAISNSLAGANEQYF.

The gene calls are TRBV6-1 and TRBJ2-3; D is uncertain. Trimming took 4 bases from V and 0 from J, leaving 14 bases between them. CDR3 length: 16 residues. Per germline, CDR1 MNHNS and CDR2 SASEGT. The CDR3 region is CASSGRTAPSTDTQYF. In DNA, the CDR3 is TGTGCCAGCAGTGGTAGGACGGCCCCTAGCACAGATACGCAGTATTTT.

This clone has more than one count but fewer than ten. The chain has TRBV6-1 and TRBJ2-7; D not resolved. The CDR3 length is 11 residues. Per germline, CDR1 MNHNS and CDR2 SASEGT. V lost 5 bases, J lost 5 bases, and 7 bases lay in between. As DNA, the CDR3 is TGTGCCAGCAGTCTGGGTGACGAGCAGTACTTC. Encoded protein: CASSLGDEQYF.

A remark on this clone: Other DNA sequences in this sample translate to the same CDR3. CDR3 loop: CASSPLSKYRQGVSSYEQYF. In DNA form, the CDR3 reads TGTGCCAGCAGCCCTCTATCGAAATATAGACAGGGGGTATCGTCCTACGAGCAGTACTTC. The chain is built from TRBV28 and TRBJ2-7, with TRBD1 identical over 9 bases. The CDR3 loop spans 20 amino acids. CDR1 is MDHEN and CDR2 is SYDVKM in the germline V gene. Germline trimming cut 6 bases from V and 1 base from J; bases unmatched to any gene: 22.

A few counts support this clone. The chain recombines TRBV28 with TRBJ1-2; TRBD1 is a possible D gene (6 bases). The CDR3 sequence is 14 residues long. V lost 6 bases and J lost 2, with 13 bases in between. Germline CDR1 MDHEN, CDR2 SYDVKM. CDR3 coding DNA: TGTGCCAGCAGGACGTGGGGGCGCAACTATGGCTACACCTTC. It codes for CASRTWGRNYGYTF.

The genes are TRBV28 and TRBJ2-7; either TRBD1 or TRBD2 may supply D (6 bases each). Germline V gives CDR1 MDHEN, CDR2 SYDVKM. Trimming removed 7 bases at V and 1 base at J, with 11 bases between. CDR3 length equals 13 residues. The DNA of the CDR3 is TGTGCCAGCACGGGGGCGGGATCCTACGAGCAGTACTTC. Residues: CASTGAGSYEQYF.

This clone has only one observation. This chain connects TRBV5-1 to TRBJ2-3; the D is unclear. Germline V gives CDR1 SGHRS, CDR2 YFSETQ. Trimming removed 4 bases from V and 0 bases from J, with 12 bases in between. This CDR3 spans 15 amino acids. The CDR3 loop is CASSLDGTSTDTQYF. CDR3 sequence (DNA): TGCGCCAGCAGCCTGGACGGAACTAGCACAGATACGCAGTATTTT. The variable domain in full, with the rest retrieved from reference TRBV5-1 and TRBJ2-3, is KAGVTQTPRYLIKTRGQQVTLSCSPISGHRSVSWYQQTPGQGLQFLFEYFSETQRNKGNFPGRFSGRQFSNSRSEMNVSTLELGDSALYLCASSLDGTSTDTQYFGPGTRLTVL.

The rearrangement joins TRBV5-1 to TRBJ1-1, with 9 bases lining up with TRBD1. From germline, CDR1 is SGHRS and CDR2 YFSETQ. Losses at the gene ends were 0 bases for V and 8 bases for J; bases not matched to a gene: 5. This CDR3 region has 14 residues. CDR3 region: CASSLVSGTGEAFF. The CDR3 region has the DNA TGCGCCAGCAGCTTGGTGTCCGGGACAGGGGAAGCTTTCTTT.

This chain joins TRBV7-9 and TRBJ2-3; no reliable D call. Per germline, CDR1 SEHNR and CDR2 FQNEAQ (reference sequence). The CDR3 is 13 residues long. V lost 5 bases and J lost 4, with 10 bases in between. CDR3 bases: TGTGCCAGCAGCCCCACAGAGGCAGATACGCAGTATTTT. Its translation is CASSPTEADTQYF.

V usage is TRBV10-3 and J usage is TRBJ2-7; D uncertain. CDR3 length equals 13 residues. Trimming stripped 6 bases from V and 0 bases from J, with 9 bases between. From germline, CDR1 is ENHRY and CDR2 SYGVKD. The CDR3 sequence: CAISLTDSYEQYF. Here the CDR3 DNA reads TGTGCCATCAGCTTGACGGACTCCTACGAGCAGTACTTC.

This clone was recorded a few times. The chain carries TRBV19 and TRBJ2-3; D is undetermined. Germline V CDR1 and CDR2: LNHDA, SQIVND (reference sequence). The CDR3 spans 13 residues. V lost 4 bases to trimming and J lost 3 bases, with 8 bases between them. The CDR3 region is CASSNRATDTQYF. DNA of the CDR3: TGTGCCAGTAGTAATCGTGCGACAGATACGCAGTATTTT.

J is TRBJ2-7 and V is TRBV11-2; no clear D. CDR3 length equals 13 residues. CDR1 and CDR2 (germline): SGHAT, FQNNGV. V lost 6 bases and J lost 4, with 13 bases in between. CDR3 loop: CASSRTWEYEQYF. CDR3 DNA: TGTGCCAGCAGTAGGACCTGGGAATACGAGCAGTACTTC.

This chain joins TRBV5-1 and TRBJ2-1; a possible D gene is TRBD2 (5 bases). This CDR3 comprises 15 residues. V lost 2 bases to trimming and J lost 0 bases, with 9 bases between them. Germline V gives CDR1 SGHRS, CDR2 YFSETQ. The CDR3 nucleotides read TGCGCCAGCAGCTTAGCGGCTACCTCCTACAATGAGCAGTTCTTC. It translates to CASSLAATSYNEQFF. Using reference TRBV5-1 and TRBJ2-1 for the parts outside the CDR3, the full variable domain is KAGVTQTPRYLIKTRGQQVTLSCSPISGHRSVSWYQQTPGQGLQFLFEYFSETQRNKGNFPGRFSGRQFSNSRSEMNVSTLELGDSALYLCASSLAATSYNEQFFGPGTRLTVL.

CDR3 in amino acids: CASTPSGTGPYEQYF. The CDR3 DNA reads TGTGCCAGCACCCCGTCCGGGACAGGACCATACGAGCAGTACTTC. The gene calls are TRBV6-1 and TRBJ2-7, with 8 positions matching TRBD1. Per germline, CDR1 MNHNS and CDR2 SASEGT. CDR3 length equals 15 residues. The trim removed 7 bases at V and 4 bases at J, leaving 12 bases unmatched.

This clone was seen just once. This chain links TRBV5-1 with TRBJ1-1; D gene ambiguous. The CDR3 totals 15 residues. CDR1 and CDR2 (germline): SGHRS, YFSETQ. V lost 3 bases and J 2 bases, leaving 14 bases between the germline ends. CDR3 region: CASSSGQRANTEAFF. For the CDR3, the DNA is TGCGCCAGCAGCTCGGGCCAAAGGGCAAACACTGAAGCTTTCTTT.